These T cell receptor beta chains were read from a single sample in a study of cytomegalovirus exposure and HLA in healthy donors. Sequencing used immunoSEQ multiplex PCR; TCRdb keeps in-frame clones, though not all of them. Of fewer than 85,000 clones listed, approximately 90% were seen once; the top ten hold 3.5% to 4.5%. Sample: PBMCs. The receptors originated from a woman aged 18 to 35 in good health and CMV-seropositive. CDR3s include the opening cysteine and the closing phenylalanine or tryptophan. D genes are given only for firm matches. Clone size is shown for a subset of rows, as once, few, many or a class of expanded clone.

v_call	d_call	clone_size	j_call	cdr3_nt	cdr3_aa
TRBV19	-	-	TRBJ1-1	TGTGCCAGTAGTAAAGGACAGAACACTGAAGCTTTCTTT	CASSKGQNTEAFF
TRBV23-1	TRBD1	-	TRBJ2-5	TGCGCCAGCAGTCACAGGGGGCAAGAGACCCAGTACTTC	CASSHRGQETQYF
TRBV27	-	once	TRBJ2-1	TGTGCCAGCAGTTATTCTCAGAGGGACAATGAGCAGTTCTTC	CASSYSQRDNEQFF
TRBV5-1	TRBD2	once	TRBJ2-2	TGCGCCAGCAGCTTGTCCCTAGCGGGAGACACCGGGGAGCTGTTTTTT	CASSLSLAGDTGELFF
TRBV9	TRBD2	-	TRBJ2-1	TGTGCCAGCAGCGTAGCTGTCAGCGGGGAAAACTACAATGAGCAGTTCTTC	CASSVAVSGENYNEQFF
TRBV28	TRBD1	-	TRBJ2-3	TGTGCCAGCAGCTTGGACAGGGGGGCGGATACGCAGTATTTT	CASSLDRGADTQYF
TRBV7-9	-	-	TRBJ1-4	TGTGCCAGCAGCTTCGGGGCGGGGGGAAATGAAAAACTGTTTTTT	CASSFGAGGNEKLFF
TRBV6-5	-	-	TRBJ2-5	TGTGCCAGCAGTTACTCTGGCAGGGGTTTGGCGGCCCAGTACTTC	CASSYSGRGLAAQYF
TRBV5-6	TRBD1	-	TRBJ1-2	TGTGCCAGCAGCGGGGGGACAGGGGAAAACTATGGCTACACCTTC	CASSGGTGENYGYTF
TRBV5-6	TRBD1	-	TRBJ1-4	TGTGCCAGCAGCTTGTCGCCGGGACAGGGATTAACTAATGAAAAACTGTTTTTT	CASSLSPGQGLTNEKLFF